This T cell receptor (beta chain) appears in the sequencing data of a study of T cells in Graves' hyperthyroidism and ophthalmopathy. Study in general: Peripheral blood was drawn at first diagnosis, prior to all treatment.

Participants, patients aged 18 to 65, had newly diagnosed hyperthyroidism with a duration under 2 months. The PBMCs had their origin in 10 ml of fresh peripheral blood. RNA transcripts served as the template for amplifying TCR beta CDR3 regions. Carried out on the TCR CDR3, a first-round RT-PCR used the HTBI primer set. TCRdb re-called the multiplex PCR reads through MiXCR, storing one row per CDR3 protein. The profile covers around 340,000 distinct CDR3 sequences, with about 17% appearing a single time and roughly 35% taken by the ten largest. The CDR3 extends over 15 amino acids. The V gene's germline CDR1 is SGDLS and CDR2 YYNGEE. With 2 bases removed from V and 0 bases from J, the gap between germline ends came to 8 bases. With respect to this clonotype: This may come from a read error, since a much larger clone is one base off.

J is TRBJ2-2 and V is TRBV9, with D possibly matching TRBD1 (5 bases). The clonotype originates from a woman aged 25-40 years with Graves' hyperthyroidism that later progressed to Graves' ophthalmopathy. Specimen: blood. CDR3 sequence (DNA): TGTGCCAGCAGCGTCAGCAGGGCGAACACCGGGGAGCTGTTTTTT. This codes for CASSVSRANTGELFF.